This record concerns one T cell receptor (beta chain) sequence. One end of the junction varies from germline; a read error may be responsible. The data stem from a study of blood T cell repertoires in COVID-19. Background on the study: COVID-19 samples collected from the United States, Italy and Spain covered acute and convalescent phases. Sources were T cells, B-cell-depleted T cells, or PBMCs; the material itself was cDNA or gDNA.

From germline, CDR1 is MNHNS and CDR2 SASEGT. CDR3 size: 17 residues. In the original analysis: It was from reference gene primer amplification that nucleated cell counts were estimated. Produced via immunoSEQ multiplex PCR; TCRdb's table is partial and in-frame only. That table supplies the V and J calls and clone size; D and trimming were determined from the DNA. The profile shows 250,000 to 300,000 clones, approximately 85% of them singletons. The receptor was isolated from a woman aged 45-65 years who had recovered from COVID-19. The chain carries TRBV6-1 and TRBJ1-2, with D possibly being TRBD1 (5 bases). Material: PBMCs or T cells enriched from blood (not recorded which). Here the CDR3 reads CASREGARVGEGYGYTF. The CDR3 nucleotides read TGTGCCAGCAGAGAAGGGGCTCGAGTGGGGGAGGGGTATGGCTACACCTTC.